Listed below are T cell receptor beta chains from one sample, sequenced in a study of T cell repertoires in cytomegalovirus infection. Each CDR3 protein is one row after TCRdb ran MiXCR on the reads. The sample has around 270,000 distinct CDR3 sequences, roughly 10% seen once. The specimen sequenced was PBMCs. These receptor sequences come from a human donor in good health (CMV status not recorded). Some clones in this sample may be carry-over from other donors' samples. The CDR3 runs from the conserved cysteine through the conserved F or W. The D gene is left open where the match is weak. Size values are once, few and many counts, or a class for expanded clones, and some rows have none.

abundance	v_gene	len	d_gene	j_gene	CDR3aa	CDR3nt
NA	TRBV20-1	16	TRBD1	TRBJ1-5	CSAWDRGLYSNQPQHF	TGCAGTGCTTGGGACAGGGGGCTTTATAGCAATCAGCCCCAGCATTTT
many	TRBV7-8	15	NA	TRBJ1-2	CASSRGTGNDYGYTF	TGTGCCAGCAGCCGGGGTACAGGGAACGACTATGGCTACACCTTC
many	TRBV7-2	17	TRBD2	TRBJ2-2	CASRATGTSGGNGELFF	TGTGCCAGCAGGGCCACCGGGACTAGCGGGGGGAACGGGGAGCTGTTTTTT
many	TRBV7-9	14	NA	TRBJ2-7	CASSLSGISYEQYF	TGTGCCAGCAGCTTAAGTGGGATATCCTACGAGCAGTACTTC
many	TRBV7-2	14	NA	TRBJ1-3	CASSPDGLADTIYF	TGTGCCAGCAGCCCGGACGGGCTCGCTGACACCATATATTTT
many	TRBV7-3	16	NA	TRBJ1-3	CASSASGKGSGNTIYF	TGTGCCAGCAGCGCGTCGGGGAAAGGGTCTGGAAACACCATATATTTT
many	TRBV7-2	14	NA	TRBJ2-2	CASSQTRNTGELFF	TGTGCCAGCAGCCAAACACGGAACACCGGGGAGCTGTTTTTT
many	TRBV7-2	16	NA	TRBJ1-1	CASSLMGAAMNTEAFF	TGTGCCAGCAGCTTAATGGGGGCGGCCATGAACACTGAAGCTTTCTTT
NA	TRBV5-5	18	NA	TRBJ1-2	CASSLGPPLGGLSYGYTF	TGTGCCAGCAGCTTAGGTCCCCCCCTCGGGGGGCTGAGCTATGGCTACACCTTC
few	TRBV6-4	19	TRBD2	TRBJ2-7	CASSDLKPGLADRSYEQYF	TGTGCCAGCAGTGACTTAAAACCGGGACTAGCGGACCGCTCCTACGAGCAGTACTTC
few	TRBV2	13	NA	TRBJ2-7	CASSERALGEQYF	TGTGCCAGCAGTGAAAGGGCCCTGGGGGAGCAGTACTTC
NA	TRBV18	17	NA	TRBJ2-1	CASSPPRRLSSYNEQFF	TGTGCCAGCTCACCACCGCGACGGTTGAGCTCCTACAATGAGCAGTTCTTC
many	TRBV6-5	14	NA	TRBJ1-1	CASRRDGENTEAFF	TGTGCCAGCAGGAGAGACGGGGAGAACACTGAAGCTTTCTTT
few	TRBV2	14	TRBD1	TRBJ1-2	CASRGTGTYDGYTF	TGTGCCAGCAGGGGGACAGGGACCTATGATGGCTACACCTTC
NA	TRBV7-2	15	TRBD1	TRBJ1-5	CASSLGDRGLRPQHF	TGTGCCAGCAGCTTAGGGGACAGGGGACTTCGGCCCCAGCATTTT
NA	TRBV28	14	NA	TRBJ1-5	CASSFAGGGQPQHF	TGTGCCAGCAGTTTTGCGGGGGGCGGGCAGCCCCAGCATTTT
many	TRBV7-2	15	NA	TRBJ2-4	CASSLAAGGAFIQYF	TGTGCCAGCAGCTTAGCGGCTGGGGGCGCGTTCATTCAGTACTTC
many	TRBV11-2	15	TRBD2	TRBJ2-7	CASSLVAGLGRKQYF	TGTGCCAGCAGCTTAGTTGCGGGACTAGGGAGGAAGCAGTACTTC
NA	TRBV7-7	14	NA	TRBJ2-1	CASSRDPGGNEQFF	TGTGCTAGCAGCCGGGATCCCGGGGGCAATGAGCAGTTCTTC
NA	TRBV20-1	14	TRBD1	TRBJ1-2	CSALGTGGARGYTF	TGCAGTGCCCTTGGGACAGGGGGCGCGAGGGGCTACACCTTC
few	TRBV7-9	13	NA	TRBJ1-1	CAVGFWENTEAFF	TGTGCCGTAGGCTTCTGGGAGAACACTGAAGCTTTCTTT
many	TRBV7-2	16	NA	TRBJ1-5	CASSLQLGALNQPQHF	TGTGCCAGCAGCTTGCAGTTGGGGGCCCTCAATCAGCCCCAGCATTTT
few	TRBV14	15	NA	TRBJ1-5	CASSQGNRANQPQHF	TGTGCCAGCAGCCAAGGAAACAGGGCAAATCAGCCCCAGCATTTT
many	TRBV7-2	15	NA	TRBJ1-2	CASSLAQSQGNGYTF	TGTGCCAGCAGCTTAGCGCAATCCCAGGGGAATGGCTACACCTTC
many	TRBV7-8	16	NA	TRBJ1-2	CASSLAFGRDIYGYTF	TGTGCCAGCAGCTTAGCGTTCGGCAGGGACATTTATGGCTACACCTTC
many	TRBV7-8	16	TRBD2	TRBJ2-7	CASSLGGLAVSYEQYF	TGTGCCAGCAGCTTGGGGGGACTAGCGGTCTCCTACGAGCAGTACTTC